This T cell receptor (beta chain) was found in a study of blood T cell repertoires in COVID-19. Measured with immunoSEQ multiplex PCR; TCRdb has only the in-frame clones, and not every one. The sample includes just under 85,000 clones, more than 80% of them seen just once. V was pared by 5 bases and J by 3 bases, with 10 bases between. Germline CDR1 reads SGHVS; CDR2 reads FQNEAQ. The CDR3 runs 13 residues. V usage is TRBV7-8 and J usage is TRBJ1-1; weak D call: TRBD1 (6 bases). Sample: peripheral blood. This TCR was sampled from an elderly woman with acute or convalescent COVID-19. The CDR3 spells CASSGYRDTEAFF. In nucleotides, the CDR3 is TGTGCCAGCAGCGGGTACAGGGACACTGAAGCTTTCTTT.